The present T cell receptor (beta chain) was sequenced within a study of cytomegalovirus exposure and HLA in healthy donors. PCR primers comprised 60 Vbeta and 13 Jbeta primers. Assay: immunoSEQ multiplex PCR; the TCRdb copy retains only in-frame clones and omits some. The table records some 82,000 clones, about 81% of them present only once. CDR1 MGHRA and CDR2 YSYEKL come from the germline V gene. The CDR3 covers 17 residues. The V gene lost 1 base and the J gene lost 7 bases, with 17 bases spanning the gap. Sample: PBMCs. The chain recombines TRBV4-1 with TRBJ1-6; possible D gene TRBD1, 6 bases. The receptor was derived from a woman aged 50 to 60 in good health and CMV-seronegative. The DNA for the CDR3 is TGCGCCAGCAGCCAAGTAAGAACAGGGCTTAAAAATTCACCCCTCCACTTT. Amino acid sequence: CASSQVRTGLKNSPLHF.